The 13 T cell receptor beta chains below come from one sample, sequenced in a study of blood T cells in healthy people across ages. A second PCR of roughly 7 to 11 cycles used a sample-barcoded 5' primer and a J-beta primer mix. TCRdb passed the 5' RACE reads through MiXCR, listing each CDR3 protein once. Of roughly 830,000 distinct CDR3 sequences listed, about 59% are singletons. Material for sequencing was blood. The receptors stem from a young man in good health.

The genes are TRBV9 and TRBJ1-1, with unresolved D. Germline-derived CDR1 and CDR2 are SGDLS and YYNGEE. V was clipped by 3 bases and J by 5 bases, with 11 bases between them. This CDR3 region has 13 residues. CDR3 coding DNA: TGTGCCAGCAGCGCCGGAGGGAGTACTGAAGCTTTCTTT. Protein: CASSAGGSTEAFF. The whole variable domain, remainder taken from reference TRBV9 and TRBJ1-1, is DSGVTQTPKHLITATGQRVTLRCSPRSGDLSVYWYQQSLDQGLQFLIQYYNGEERAKGNILERFSAQQFPDLHSELNLSSLELGDSALYFCASSAGGSTEAFFGQGTRLTVV.

The V and J genes are TRBV7-2 and TRBJ2-7; D is unclear. The ends were cut back, 3 bases at V and 7 bases at J, with 16 bases in the middle. Looked up from germline, CDR1 is SGHTA and CDR2 is FQGNSA. The CDR3 contains 14 residues. CDR3 protein: CASSFRAAYNEQYF. CDR3 coding DNA: TGTGCCAGCAGCTTCCGCGCAGCGTACAATGAGCAGTACTTC.

The gene calls are TRBV2 and TRBJ2-5; a weak D match, TRBD2 (6 bases). The ends were cut back, 7 bases at V and 3 bases at J, with 12 bases in the middle. CDR1 is SNHLY, CDR2 FYNNEI, per germline. CDR3 length: 13 residues. In DNA form, the CDR3 reads TGTGCCAGCAAAGGACTATATAAAGAGACCCAGTACTTC. The encoded protein is CASKGLYKETQYF.

The chain joins TRBV21-1 to TRBJ2-5; no check of the table's D call, TRBD1, against the DNA was made. TRBV21-1 is a known pseudogene. The CDR3 contains 13 residues. CDR3 residues: CASIRTGEGTQYF. The DNA of the CDR3 is TGTGCCAGCATCCGGACAGGGGAAGGGACCCAGTACTTC.

J is TRBJ2-7 and V is TRBV4-3, with 10 nucleotides matching TRBD2. The V and J ends lost 0 bases and 0 bases, in that order; junction bases with no gene match: 20. The CDR3 covers 22 residues. Per germline, CDR1 LGHNA and CDR2 YSLEER. The CDR3 DNA reads as TGCGCCAGCAGCCAAGACCACCCCAGGGTAGCGGGGGGCTATTTGCCCTCCTACGAGCAGTACTTC. This sequence encodes CASSQDHPRVAGGYLPSYEQYF.

This clonotype occurred many times. This chain connects TRBV20-1 to TRBJ2-5, with D perhaps TRBD2 (5 bases). Looked up from germline, CDR1 is DFQATT and CDR2 is SNEGSKA (reference sequence). V lost 3 bases and J 1 base, leaving 6 bases between the germline ends. There are 12 residues in the CDR3. The CDR3 protein is CSARTTQETQYF. As DNA, the CDR3 is TGCAGTGCTAGGACTACCCAAGAGACCCAGTACTTC.

V gene TRBV28 combines with J gene TRBJ2-5, with 9 bases aligning to TRBD2. The CDR3 spans 17 residues. CDR1 is MDHEN and CDR2 is SYDVKM in the germline V gene. V was clipped by 2 bases and J by 3 bases; unmatched bases: 10. Written as DNA, the CDR3 is TGTGCCAGCAGTTTAGTACGCCTCGGCGGGGGGGAAGAGACCCAGTACTTC. Its protein is CASSLVRLGGGEETQYF.

CDR3 residues: CASSLNLRDDDEQYF. The CDR3 nucleotides read TGTGCCAGCAGCTTAAATCTCAGGGACGACGACGAGCAGTACTTC. V is TRBV7-3 and J is TRBJ2-7; either TRBD1 or TRBD2 may supply D (5 bases each). V dropped 1 base and J dropped 5 bases, with 15 bases sitting between them. The CDR3 contains 15 residues. Germline CDR1 is SGHTA and CDR2 is FQGTGA.

The chain employs TRBV7-3 and TRBJ2-1; 10 positions agree with TRBD2. CDR1 and CDR2 from the germline V gene are SGHTA and FQGTGA. Unmatched junction bases numbered 5, after V lost 4 bases and J lost 8 bases. The CDR3 is 14 residues long. The DNA of the CDR3 is TGTGCCAGCAGCTCCGGACTAGCGGTCGATGAGCAGTTCTTC. Residues: CASSSGLAVDEQFF. The variable domain in full, with the rest retrieved from reference TRBV7-3 and TRBJ2-1, is GAGVSQTPSNKVTEKGKYVELRCDPISGHTALYWYRQSLGQGPEFLIYFQGTGAADDSGLPNDRFFAVRPEGSVSTLKIQRTERGDSAVYLCASSSGLAVDEQFFGPGTRLTVL.

This chain joins TRBV20-1 and TRBJ2-7; 12 nucleotides line up with TRBD2. Germline V gene lookup returns CDR1 DFQATT and CDR2 SNEGSKA (reference sequence). The junction had 9 bases not matched to a gene; V was cut back by 3 bases and J by 3 bases. The CDR3 covers 16 residues. As DNA, the CDR3 is TGCAGTGCTAGGCCGACTAGCGGGGGCCTCTACTACGAGCAGTACTTC. Amino acid sequence: CSARPTSGGLYYEQYF.

The chain joins TRBV5-1 to TRBJ2-2; D is unresolved. The V and J ends lost 1 base and 0 bases respectively, with 16 bases between them. This CDR3 is built from 18 residues. The germline V gene encodes CDR1 SGHRS and CDR2 YFSETQ. In DNA, the CDR3 is TGCGCCAGCAGCTTGTTCGTGGGTATACCGGCGAACACCGGGGAGCTGTTTTTT. Protein: CASSLFVGIPANTGELFF.

This clonotype came up a few times. The rearrangement joins TRBV6-5 to TRBJ2-3; unclear D gene. CDR1 and CDR2 from the germline V gene are MNHEY and SVGAGI. CDR3 size: 13 residues. V lost 0 bases, J lost 4 bases, and 5 bases lay in between. The CDR3 protein is CASSYSGSDTQYF. CDR3 coding DNA: TGTGCCAGCAGTTACTCGGGGTCAGATACGCAGTATTTT.

The chain couples TRBV2 to TRBJ2-5; D uncertain. The J call is doubtful: the DNA matches TRBJ2-7 better. There are 14 residues in the CDR3. The V gene's germline CDR1 is SNHLY and CDR2 FYNNEI. The CDR3 sequence: CASSEVGSSYEQYF. The CDR3 DNA sequence: TGTGCCAGCAGTGAAGTGGGGTCTTCCTACGAGCAGTACTTC.